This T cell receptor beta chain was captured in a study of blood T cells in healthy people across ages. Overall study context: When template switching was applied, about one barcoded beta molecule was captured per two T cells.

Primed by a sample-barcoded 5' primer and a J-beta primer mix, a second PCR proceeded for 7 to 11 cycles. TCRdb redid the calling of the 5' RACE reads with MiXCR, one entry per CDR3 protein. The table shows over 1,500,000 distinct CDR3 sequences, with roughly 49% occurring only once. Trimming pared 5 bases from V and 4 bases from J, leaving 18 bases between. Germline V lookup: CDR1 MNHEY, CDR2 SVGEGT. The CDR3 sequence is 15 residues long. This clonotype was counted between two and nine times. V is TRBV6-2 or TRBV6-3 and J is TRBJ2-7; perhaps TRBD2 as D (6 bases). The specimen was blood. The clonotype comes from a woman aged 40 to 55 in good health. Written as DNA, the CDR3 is TGTGCCAGCAGTGACGGGGGTGCAGTCGCGTACGAGCAGTACTTC. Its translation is CASSDGGAVAYEQYF.